Sequencing of this T cell receptor (beta chain) was carried out in a study of blood T cell repertoires in COVID-19 (dated by TCRdb to about 2020). As for the study more broadly: Samples covering the acute and convalescent phases of COVID-19 were provided by collaborators in the United States, Italy and Spain. Where HLA class I and class II types were available, the types were taken from metadata supplied by the sample provider, not from assay-based typing. The prospective study material was composed of cDNA or gDNA derived from T cells, B-cell-depleted T cells, or PBMCs. The dataset comprised deeply sampled blood TCRbeta repertoires from subjects exposed to, actively infected with, or recovered from COVID-19. Samples were obtained from the ongoing ImmuneRACE study (first 160 participants) and from over 1,000 subjects provided by 6 global collaborators. A freely available public database, intended as a resource for researchers studying the immune response to SARS-CoV-2, is where the repertoires were released. Nearly every sample came with metadata listing a de-identified subject ID, COVID-19 status, age in years and sex.

Concerning this clone: It has no known antigen specificity. Per-base quality was not reported, and no clone a single base away is much larger than it.

In Seattle, one collaborating source enrolled patients while the infection was active and tracked those patients longitudinally over the course of disease. Each collaborating institution followed its own protocols to collect whole blood in K2EDTA tubes. Collaborator samples were shipped for TCRbeta analysis as frozen whole blood, isolated PBMCs, or DNA extracted from either sample type. What the research found in general, with its limitations: The quantity of clinical and demographic metadata differed by source and by participant and was supplied without curation.

CDR1 and CDR2 (MNHNS, SASEGT) derive from the germline V gene. Taken from cysteine to phenylalanine, the CDR3 has 13 residues. The read is trimmed to its CDR3 DNA, 39 bases read in frame from base 1. V is shortened by 1 base, J by 4 bases, and the region joining them spans 6 bases. TCRbeta CDR3 regions were amplified from genomic DNA by means of the immunoSEQ Assay, a bias-controlled multiplex PCR. As for the authors' bioinformatics: Nucleated cell counts per sample were estimated from amplification of reference gene primers within the assay. Sequence reads were collapsed and filtered to measure the absolute abundance of every unique TCRbeta CDR3 rearrangement. For each sample, productive Simpson clonality was calculated by taking the square root of Simpson's diversity index across productive rearrangements. Not all clones reach the TCRdb copy of this immuneACCESS table, which keeps in-frame sequences only. Checked studies attribute under half of the gap to unresolved V genes and leave the rest unexplained. V and J calls and clone size are those listed in that table; D and trimming were worked out from the DNA. The sample has about 410,000 clones on record, approximately 90% of them singletons. The biggest ten clones account for about 1.6% of the sample.

The sequence was collected from a woman aged 40 to 50 with COVID-19, enrolled during active disease. This chain joins TRBV6-1 to TRBJ2-3; TRBD2 might be the D gene, on 5 matching bases. Specimen: peripheral blood. The CDR3 region: CASSEVRADTQYF. Here is the DNA: TGTGCCAGCAGTGAAGTGAGGGCAGATACGCAGTATTTT.